The rows below give T cell receptor beta chains drawn from one sample of a study of T cells in Graves' hyperthyroidism and ophthalmopathy. TCRdb redid the calling of the multiplex PCR reads with MiXCR, one entry per CDR3 protein. The repertoire holds roughly 300,000 distinct CDR3 sequences, with around a quarter as singletons. Sequencing input: blood. The receptors here all came from a man between 35 and 55 years old with Graves' hyperthyroidism that later progressed to Graves' ophthalmopathy. Both conserved end residues are part of each CDR3. The order of the fields is CDR3 length, clone size, D gene, V gene, J gene, CDR3 protein, CDR3 DNA. D genes are given only for firm matches. Not every row has a clone size; where given, it reads once, few, many or a size class.

>16|many|NA|TRBV11-1|TRBJ1-3
CASSRPGRSSGNTIYF
TGTGCCAGCAGCCGACCCGGACGGAGCTCTGGAAACACCATATATTTT
>14|NA|NA|TRBV6-1|TRBJ2-7
CASREGLRTREQYF
TGTGCCAGCAGGGAGGGCCTTAGAACCCGCGAGCAGTACTTC
>13|many|TRBD1|TRBV7-3|TRBJ2-7
CASSYDRGYEQYF
TGTGCCAGCAGCTATGACAGGGGCTACGAGCAGTACTTC
>16|NA|NA|TRBV19|TRBJ1-1
CASSINLGKLNTEAFF
TGTGCCAGTAGTATAAATCTTGGGAAACTGAACACTGAAGCTTTCTTT
>15|NA|TRBD2|TRBV7-8|TRBJ2-5
CASSRAGGIQETQYF
TGTGCCAGCAGCCGAGCGGGGGGGATCCAAGAGACCCAGTACTTC
>13|few|TRBD1|TRBV20-1|TRBJ1-5
CSAGTGSSQPQHF
TGCAGTGCGGGGACAGGGTCGTCTCAGCCCCAGCATTTT
>15|many|NA|TRBV14|TRBJ2-2
CASSQGSTHTGELFF
TGTGCCAGCAGCCAAGGCTCCACCCACACCGGGGAGCTGTTTTTT
>11|NA|NA|TRBV20-1|TRBJ1-2
CSKAGHQGYTF
TGCAGCAAAGCGGGGCATCAAGGCTACACCTTC
>16|NA|TRBD1|TRBV6-5|TRBJ1-2
CASSYSRGGQDYGYTF
TGTGCCAGCAGTTACTCGAGGGGGGGACAGGACTATGGCTACACCTTC
>15|once|NA|TRBV6-5|TRBJ1-1
CASSSGRMMNTEAFF
TGTGCCAGCAGTTCGGGACGGATGATGAACACTGAAGCTTTCTTT
>15|many|TRBD1|TRBV30|TRBJ1-2
CAWSAAFRGRDGYTF
TGTGCCTGGAGTGCAGCCTTCAGGGGGCGCGATGGCTACACCTTC
>14|many|NA|TRBV9|TRBJ1-1
CASTARGDNTEAFF
TGTGCCAGCACCGCCCGAGGAGATAACACTGAAGCTTTCTTT
>16|many|TRBD1|TRBV12-3/TRBV12-4|TRBJ1-5
CASSSNAGGGNQPQHF
TGTGCCAGCAGTTCCAACGCAGGGGGGGGAAATCAGCCCCAGCATTTT
>15|many|TRBD1|TRBV28|TRBJ2-7
CASSLSGTGPYEQYF
TGTGCCAGCAGTTTATCCGGGACAGGGCCCTACGAGCAGTACTTC
>17|many|NA|TRBV20-1|TRBJ2-2
CSARDRRSGTNTGELFF
TGCAGTGCTAGAGATCGTAGGAGCGGGACAAACACCGGGGAGCTGTTTTTT
>14|many|NA|TRBV19|TRBJ2-7
CASTKGGKSYEQYF
TGTGCCAGTACCAAGGGCGGGAAGAGCTACGAGCAGTACTTC
>14|many|NA|TRBV2|TRBJ2-7
CASRIGQSSYEQYF
TGTGCCAGCAGGATCGGACAGTCCTCCTACGAGCAGTACTTC
>14|NA|NA|TRBV5-5|TRBJ1-2
CASSPNTQAYGYTF
TGTGCCAGCAGCCCAAACACCCAGGCCTATGGCTACACCTTC
>15|many|NA|TRBV19|TRBJ2-7
CASSDRWTTTYEQYF
TGTGCCAGTAGCGACAGGTGGACGACAACCTACGAGCAGTACTTC
>16|many|TRBD1|TRBV6-1|TRBJ2-5
CASPGRDSGIQETQYF
TGTGCCAGCCCAGGTCGGGACAGCGGAATCCAAGAGACCCAGTACTTC
>15|NA|NA|TRBV6-1|TRBJ1-1
CASGRRGASNTEAFF
TGTGCCAGTGGACGACGGGGGGCCTCGAACACTGAAGCTTTCTTT
>14|many|TRBD1|TRBV20-1|TRBJ2-2
CSARATGWTGELFF
TGCAGTGCTAGGGCGACAGGGTGGACCGGGGAGCTGTTTTTT
>14|many|NA|TRBV6-5|TRBJ1-2
CASSYRQADYGYTF
TGTGCCAGCAGTTACAGACAGGCGGACTATGGCTACACCTTC
>15|many|NA|TRBV6-1|TRBJ2-6
CASSVTGPGANVLTF
TGTGCCAGCAGTGTAACAGGGCCCGGGGCCAACGTCCTGACTTTC
>14|few|NA|TRBV9|TRBJ1-1
CASSVTLGGTQAFF
TGTGCCAGCAGCGTAACCTTAGGGGGGACCCAAGCTTTCTTT
>12|many|NA|TRBV3-1|TRBJ1-1
CASSQSFTEAFF
TGTGCCAGCAGCCAATCTTTCACTGAAGCTTTCTTT
>15|many|NA|TRBV12-3/TRBV12-4|TRBJ2-5
CASSSSGTLGETQYF
TGTGCCAGCAGTTCATCCGGGACTCTGGGGGAGACCCAGTACTTC
>15|many|TRBD2|TRBV20-1|TRBJ2-2
CSAEGSSGNPGELFF
TGCAGCGCCGAAGGGTCTAGCGGGAACCCCGGGGAGCTGTTTTTT
>14|many|TRBD2|TRBV19|TRBJ2-7
CACRGSGSGYEQYF
TGTGCCTGCCGCGGGAGCGGGAGTGGCTACGAGCAGTACTTC
>13|many|NA|TRBV6-5|TRBJ2-5
CASSYSRGSTQYF
TGTGCCAGCAGTTACTCGAGAGGGTCCACCCAGTACTTC
>14|NA|NA|TRBV14|TRBJ1-2
CASSQARVGYGYTF
TGTGCCAGCAGCCAAGCCCGGGTGGGATATGGCTACACCTTC
>14|NA|NA|TRBV7-2|TRBJ2-5
CASSHGTPRETQYF
TGTGCCAGCAGCCACGGGACTCCTCGGGAGACCCAGTACTTC
>15|few|NA|TRBV6-5|TRBJ1-2
CASSYGHSANYGYTF
TGTGCCAGCAGTTACGGACACTCAGCTAACTATGGCTACACCTTC
>13|many|NA|TRBV6-1|TRBJ2-3
CASSSSGANTQYF
TGTGCCAGCAGTAGCTCCGGGGCGAATACGCAGTATTTT
>20|many|TRBD1|TRBV24-1|TRBJ2-5
CATSDKTGQGALRLQETQYF
TGTGCCACCAGTGACAAGACAGGACAGGGGGCATTAAGGTTACAAGAGACCCAGTACTTC
>15|many|TRBD2|TRBV12-3/TRBV12-4|TRBJ2-2
CASSFLAGANGELFF
TGTGCCAGCAGTTTCCTAGCGGGAGCAAACGGGGAGCTGTTTTTT
>13|few|NA|TRBV12-3/TRBV12-4|TRBJ1-5
CASRPDGNQPQHF
TGTGCCAGCAGACCAGACGGGAATCAGCCCCAGCATTTT
>15|many|TRBD1|TRBV28|TRBJ2-7
CASSPAQGGSYEQYF
TGTGCCAGCAGTCCGGCACAGGGGGGTTCCTACGAGCAGTACTTC
>15|few|NA|TRBV30|TRBJ2-2
CAWTLAGSDTGELFF
TGTGCCTGGACCCTGGCAGGGTCGGACACCGGGGAGCTGTTTTTT
>13|many|NA|TRBV11-2|TRBJ1-1
CASSSEENTEAFF
TGTGCCAGCAGCTCAGAAGAGAACACTGAAGCTTTCTTT
>14|NA|TRBD1|TRBV30|TRBJ1-1
CAWSDKTGGTEAFF
TGTGCCTGGAGCGACAAGACAGGGGGCACTGAAGCTTTCTTT
>14|many|NA|TRBV12-5|TRBJ1-1
CASGLPAVNTEAFF
TGTGCTAGTGGCCTGCCCGCAGTCAACACTGAAGCTTTCTTT
>15|many|TRBD1|TRBV5-1|TRBJ1-1
CASCPGTAMNTEAFF
TGCGCCAGCTGCCCCGGGACAGCAATGAACACTGAAGCTTTCTTT
>14|NA|TRBD2|TRBV6-1|TRBJ2-7
CASSDGGAWDEQYF
TGTGCTAGCAGTGACGGGGGGGCTTGGGACGAGCAGTACTTC
>12|NA|TRBD1|TRBV12-3/TRBV12-4|TRBJ2-7
CASSLGQGEQYF
TGTGCCAGCAGTTTGGGACAGGGCGAGCAGTACTTC
>13|few|NA|TRBV9|TRBJ1-6
CASSVDWSSPLHF
TGTGCCAGCAGCGTAGATTGGTCTTCACCCCTCCACTTT
>14|NA|TRBD1|TRBV6-1|TRBJ2-4
CASSGDRSKNIQYF
TGTGCCAGCAGTGGGGACAGGTCCAAAAACATTCAGTACTTC
>15|many|NA|TRBV6-5|TRBJ1-2
CASSYQGSQDYGYTF
TGTGCCAGCAGTTACCAGGGGAGTCAGGACTATGGCTACACCTTC
>15|many|NA|TRBV5-1|TRBJ1-1
CASSLVRGVNTEAFF
TGCGCCAGCAGCTTGGTCAGAGGAGTGAACACTGAAGCTTTCTTT
>13|NA|NA|TRBV20-1|TRBJ2-5
CSAGRDNQETQYF
TGCAGTGCAGGCAGGGATAACCAAGAGACCCAGTACTTC